Below are 16 T cell receptor beta chains sequenced from a single sample in a study of T cells in localized non-small cell lung cancer. Profiled with immunoSEQ multiplex PCR; TCRdb holds only in-frame clones, not every one. The table has more than 3,000 clones, 15% to 20% seen once; the top ten hold 8% to 9.5%. Sample: lung tumor tissue, taken before any cancer treatment. The receptors come from a woman aged 35-70 years with stage III squamous cell lung carcinoma.

The chain couples TRBV19 to TRBJ1-2; 7 bases map to TRBD1. This CDR3 is 13 amino acids long. Germline V gene data show CDR1 as LNHDA and CDR2 as SQIVND (reference sequence). The V segment lost 5 bases and the J segment 8 bases; nucleotides outside the gene matches: 8. Here the CDR3 DNA reads TGTGCCAGTAGTGGCCGCGACAGGGAGGGCTACACCTTC. It encodes CASSGRDREGYTF.

Sample share makes this clone large (0.1 to 1%). This chain joins TRBV15 and TRBJ2-1; TRBD2 matches at 8 bases. The CDR3 is made up of 18 amino acids. CDR1 and CDR2 (germline): LNHNV, YYDKDF (reference sequence). The trim removed 0 bases at V and 3 bases at J, leaving 10 bases unmatched. CDR3 sequence (DNA): TGTGCCACCAGCAGAGATCCCAGGATAGCGGGAATCTACAATGAGCAGTTCTTC. The encoded protein is CATSRDPRIAGIYNEQFF.

The table lists this clone with a few counts. V is TRBV11-3 and J is TRBJ1-1; D may be TRBD1 (6 bases). Germline loops: CDR1 SGHNT, CDR2 YENEEA. V lost 5 bases to trimming and J lost 2 bases, with 15 bases between them. CDR3 size: 15 residues. The CDR3 loop is CASSLRRTENTEAFF. The CDR3, as DNA: TGTGCCAGCAGCCTTAGGAGGACAGAAAACACTGAAGCTTTCTTT. The full variable domain, in which reference TRBV11-3 and TRBJ1-1 provide the parts outside the CDR3, is EAGVVQSPRYKIIEKKQPVAFWCNPISGHNTLYWYLQNLGQGPELLIRYENEEAVDDSQLPKDRFSAERLKGVDSTLKIQPAELGDSAVYLCASSLRRTENTEAFFGQGTRLTVV.

This chain joins TRBV29-1 and TRBJ2-7; 9 bases match TRBD1. The germline gives CDR1 SQVTM, CDR2 ANQGSEA. The CDR3 covers 13 residues. Losses at the gene ends were 5 bases for V and 6 bases for J; bases not matched to a gene: 8. The CDR3 reads CSVPGTGLGEQYF. Written as DNA, the CDR3 is TGCAGCGTTCCCGGGACAGGGTTAGGCGAGCAGTACTTC.

This clone was detected a few times. In DNA, the CDR3 is TGTGCCAGCAGTTACCGCCGGTGGGGCGACCCAGCTTTCTTT. Amino acid sequence: CASSYRRWGDPAFF. The gene calls are TRBV6-8 and TRBJ1-1, with D possibly being TRBD1 (5 bases). The CDR3 totals 14 residues. Germline CDR1 and CDR2: MNHGY and SAAAGT. Trimming cost V 2 bases and J 10 bases, with 17 bases left between them.

The table lists this clone with a few counts. The genes are TRBV15 and TRBJ2-1; 10 nucleotides align to TRBD2. J lost 8 bases, V lost 0 bases, and 13 bases had no gene match. The germline V gene has CDR1 LNHNV and CDR2 YYDKDF (reference sequence). This CDR3 spans 18 amino acids. This CDR3 is CATSRDELMSGRADEQFF. In DNA form, the CDR3 reads TGTGCCACCAGCAGAGATGAACTTATGAGCGGGAGGGCCGATGAGCAGTTCTTC.

V and J are TRBV9 and TRBJ2-5, with D perhaps matching TRBD1 (6 bases). Trimming pared 0 bases from V and 1 base from J, leaving 7 bases between. The CDR3 length is 14 residues. Per the germline V gene, CDR1 is SGDLS and CDR2 is YYNGEE. The CDR3 nucleotides read TGTGCCAGCAGCGTAGGGACAGTCCAAGAGACCCAGTACTTC. It is translated as CASSVGTVQETQYF.

The gene calls are TRBV5-1 and TRBJ1-1; no clear D. This CDR3 region has 15 residues. Deletions cut 0 bases from V and 1 base from J, with 10 bases between. In germline, CDR1 is SGHRS, CDR2 YFSETQ. CDR3 sequence reads: CASSLGDLPNTEAFF. DNA of the CDR3: TGCGCCAGCAGCTTGGGCGACTTACCGAACACTGAAGCTTTCTTT.

The chain employs TRBV14 and TRBJ2-7; D not certain. The V end was cut by 0 bases, the J end by 3 bases, with 6 bases between. Per germline, CDR1 SGHDN and CDR2 FVKESK. This CDR3 spans 13 amino acids. CDR3 bases: TGTGCCAGCAGCCAAGATTTAGGCTACGAGCAGTACTTC. Translating it yields CASSQDLGYEQYF.

Only a few counts were recorded for this clone. The V and J genes are TRBV9 and TRBJ2-3; 11 bases match TRBD2. Germline CDR1 and CDR2: SGDLS and YYNGEE. Unmatched junction bases numbered 5, after V lost 0 bases and J lost 5 bases. The CDR3 length is 16 residues. CDR3 region: CASSVGLAGSGDTQYF. CDR3 in DNA: TGTGCCAGCAGCGTAGGACTAGCGGGATCCGGAGATACGCAGTATTTT.

The genes are TRBV18 and TRBJ2-5, with 8 positions matching TRBD1. Germline assignment: CDR1 KGHSH and CDR2 LQKENI. There are 18 residues in the CDR3. V dropped 0 bases and J dropped 2; count of bases not matched to a gene: 11. This chain's CDR3 is CASSPPELDRELQETQYF. CDR3 nucleotides: TGTGCCAGCTCACCACCGGAACTGGACAGGGAGTTGCAAGAGACCCAGTACTTC.

This clone is judged medium-sized. V and J are TRBV6-8 and TRBJ1-4; TRBD1 matches 10 bases. V dropped 4 bases and J dropped 8; count of bases not matched to a gene: 7. Germline V gene lookup returns CDR1 MNHGY and CDR2 SAAAGT. There are 15 residues in the CDR3. The chain's CDR3 is CASSSRQGAGEKLFF. CDR3 DNA sequence: TGTGCCAGCAGTTCTCGACAGGGGGCGGGAGAAAAACTGTTTTTT.

This clone has a handful of counts. One end of the junction does not line up with germline, which may come from a read error. The rearrangement links TRBV23-1 to TRBJ2-6, with a tentative D call TRBD1 (6 bases). Being an ORF, TRBV23-1 has a function that is uncertain. The CDR3 is 15 amino acids. CDR3 DNA: TGCGCCAGCAGCCAATCAGGGACAGGGGCCAACGTCCTGACTTTC. Amino acid sequence: CASSQSGTGANVLTF.

Remarks on this clone: The junction departs from germline at one end; a sequencing error may be responsible. The chain joins TRBV6-8 to TRBJ2-2, with D possibly TRBD2 on 6 matching bases. CDR3 length equals 15 residues. Germline V gives CDR1 MNHGY, CDR2 SAAAGT. DNA of the CDR3: TGTGCCAGCAGTGACTCCGGGAGAGAAACCGGGGAGCTGTTTTTT. Residues: CASSDSGRETGELFF.

The rearrangement uses TRBV5-1 and TRBJ1-1; D uncertain. CDR1 and CDR2 (germline): SGHRS, YFSETQ. V lost 0 bases, J lost 0 bases, and 12 bases lay in between. The length of the CDR3 is 16 residues. The CDR3 spells CASSLATGLMNTEAFF. DNA for the CDR3: TGCGCCAGCAGCTTGGCCACCGGCCTCATGAACACTGAAGCTTTCTTT.

The J gene is TRBJ2-3, the V gene TRBV10-3, with D perhaps being TRBD1 or TRBD2 (5 bases each). The CDR3 contains 16 residues. Germline assignment: CDR1 ENHRY and CDR2 SYGVKD. Trimming shortened V by 2 bases and J by 2 bases, and 14 bases separated the two germline ends. The CDR3 region is CAISEPRDPDTDTQYF. CDR3 nucleotides: TGTGCCATCAGTGAGCCCCGGGACCCCGACACAGATACGCAGTATTTT.